This record concerns one T cell receptor (beta chain) sequence. Clones were sequenced by immunoSEQ multiplex PCR, and TCRdb holds only the in-frame ones, with some missing. The table lists around 100,000 clones, more than 90% of them singletons. This sample stems from a study of T cell changes during pregnancy in multiple sclerosis. In germline, CDR1 is MGHRA, CDR2 YSYEKL. The CDR3 length is 15 residues. V shed 5 bases, J shed 6 bases, and the junction held 6 bases outside the gene matches. The sequenced sample was peripheral blood, obtained in the second trimester of pregnancy. The V gene is TRBV4-1, the J gene TRBJ1-5; 11 bases are shared with TRBD1. This TCR derives from a female donor with multiple sclerosis, enrolled in a pregnancy study. The CDR3 loop is CASSSGQGAIQPQHF. The CDR3, as DNA: TGCGCCAGCAGCAGCGGACAGGGGGCGATTCAGCCCCAGCATTTT.